Below are 30 T cell receptor beta chains sequenced from a single sample in a study of Ad26.COV2.S vaccination and SARS-CoV-2 variants. Libraries were prepared by immunoSEQ multiplex PCR; TCRdb keeps only in-frame clonotypes and omits some of them. The sample consists of 350,000 to 500,000 clones, less than 95% of them appearing once. Regarding treatment: roughly 18 received Ad26.COV2.S at low or high dose, single or two shots; several received placebo; per-sample allocation not given. Samples were taken on day 63 after the first vaccine or placebo injection. Material: peripheral blood, obtained in a trial of Ad26.COV2.S vaccine versus placebo. These receptors all come from a person aged 18-60 years who received the Ad26.COV2.S COVID-19 vaccine or a placebo.

V and J are TRBV3-1 (or the pseudogene TRBV3-2) and TRBJ2-3; no clear D gene. Germline V gene sequence: CDR1 LGHDT, CDR2 YNNKEL (reference sequence). The CDR3 totals 17 residues. V lost 0 bases and J lost 2, with 15 bases in between. CDR3 residues: CASSQDQAATPTDTQYF. Written as DNA, the CDR3 is TGTGCCAGCAGCCAAGATCAGGCGGCCACCCCCACAGATACGCAGTATTTT.

CDR3 protein: CASSSPLYEQYF. The CDR3, as DNA: TGTGCCAGCAGCTCCCCCCTTTACGAGCAGTACTTC. The chain recombines TRBV5-5 with TRBJ2-7, with D hard to call. This CDR3 spans 12 amino acids. The germline CDR1 and CDR2 sequences are SGHKS and YYEKEE (reference sequence). V gave up 3 bases and J gave up 4 bases, with 8 bases separating them.

This sequence joins TRBV27 and TRBJ2-5; possible D gene TRBD1, 5 bases. This CDR3 is 13 amino acids long. V was shortened by 2 bases and J by 5 bases, with 9 bases between the two germline ends. Germline assignment: CDR1 MNHEY and CDR2 SMNVEV (reference sequence). The CDR3 loop reads CASSLNPGETQYF. DNA for the CDR3: TGTGCCAGCAGTTTAAATCCAGGGGAGACCCAGTACTTC.

The chain employs TRBV4-3 and TRBJ2-1; 9 bases agree with TRBD1. CDR1 and CDR2 from the germline V gene are LGHNA and YSLEER. J lost 9 bases, V lost 3 bases, and 9 bases had no gene match. CDR3 size: 15 residues. The CDR3 reads CASSHPGQGVGEQFF. Written as DNA, the CDR3 is TGCGCCAGCAGCCATCCGGGACAGGGTGTGGGTGAGCAGTTCTTC.

This clone was counted only a few times. V usage is TRBV19 and J usage is TRBJ2-3; 7 bases map to TRBD1. V dropped 7 bases and J dropped 6; count of bases not matched to a gene: 13. Germline loops: CDR1 LNHDA, CDR2 SQIVND (reference sequence). The CDR3 is 15 residues long. In nucleotides, the CDR3 is TGTGCCAGTACCGGGACAGCCCCAGGACGGGATACGCAGTATTTT. It codes for CASTGTAPGRDTQYF.

CDR3 loop: CATTRVAGSYNEQFF. As DNA, the CDR3 is TGTGCCACCACGAGGGTAGCGGGGTCCTACAATGAGCAGTTCTTC. This sequence joins TRBV6-5 and TRBJ2-1; TRBD2 matches at 8 bases. Trimming cost V 10 bases and J 1 base; bases outside gene matches: 9. The CDR3 consists of 15 residues. Per the germline V gene, CDR1 is MNHEY and CDR2 is SVGAGI.

This clone was counted only a few times. This chain connects TRBV6-2 or TRBV6-3 to TRBJ2-7; D gene uncertain. V was clipped by 7 bases and J by 2 bases, with 15 bases between them. The CDR3 length is 14 residues. The germline gives CDR1 MNHEY, CDR2 SVGEGT. In DNA, the CDR3 is TGTGCCAGCAACCCGGGTGGGCGGACCTACGAGCAGTACTTC. It yields the protein CASNPGGRTYEQYF.

This sequence joins TRBV6-1 and TRBJ2-7; tentative D call: TRBD2 (7 bases). V lost 3 bases and J lost 6, with 15 bases in between. Germline loops: CDR1 MNHNS, CDR2 SASEGT. There are 14 residues in the CDR3. The CDR3 nucleotides are TGTGCCAGCAGTGAGGGAGGGGGGTTCGCCGAGCAGTACTTC. It translates to CASSEGGGFAEQYF.

The chain joins TRBV5-1 to TRBJ1-2; a weak D match, TRBD1 (6 bases). The CDR3 runs 15 residues. V was shortened by 4 bases and J by 4 bases, with 17 bases between the two germline ends. Germline V lookup: CDR1 SGHRS, CDR2 YFSETQ. This CDR3 reads CASSRIQGVAYGYTF. Here the CDR3 DNA reads TGCGCCAGCAGCCGGATACAGGGAGTGGCCTATGGCTACACCTTC.

CDR3 loop: CASSSDRGGGYTF. In nucleotides, the CDR3 is TGTGCCAGCAGCTCGGACAGGGGAGGAGGCTACACCTTC. The V gene is TRBV6-6, the J gene TRBJ1-2, with 9 nucleotides matching TRBD1. Trimming took 6 bases from V and 8 from J; bases not matched to a gene: 7. The CDR3 contains 13 residues. Germline V CDR1 and CDR2: MNHNY, SVGAGI (reference sequence).

The gene calls are TRBV4-2 and TRBJ2-6, with no clear D. This CDR3 has 17 amino acids. Germline values: CDR1 LGHNA, CDR2 YNFKEQ. The V end was cut by 4 bases, the J end by 0 bases, with 13 bases between. The CDR3 DNA reads TGTGCCAGCAGCCTTGTCCGGAGTAGCTCTGGGGCCAACGTCCTGACTTTC. It yields the protein CASSLVRSSSGANVLTF.

V is TRBV30 and J is TRBJ2-1; the match to TRBD2 covers 7 bases. This CDR3 has 13 residues. With V trimmed by 5 bases and J by 3 bases, 4 bases remained unmatched. Germline CDR1 reads GTSNPN; CDR2 reads SVGIG (reference sequence). CDR3 sequence reads: CAWGLGFYNEQFF. CDR3 nucleotide sequence: TGTGCCTGGGGACTAGGGTTCTACAATGAGCAGTTCTTC.

Of note for this clone: In the same sample, other DNA sequences code for this CDR3. The CDR3 DNA sequence: TGTGCCAGCAGAGGACTAGCGGGGCGATACGAGCAGTACTTC. Translation gives CASRGLAGRYEQYF. The V gene is TRBV28, the J gene TRBJ2-7; 12 bases match TRBD2. The germline V gene has CDR1 MDHEN and CDR2 SYDVKM. The CDR3 extends over 14 amino acids. V shed 6 bases, J shed 4 bases, and the junction held 4 bases outside the gene matches.

The rearrangement joins TRBV7-9 to TRBJ1-1; no reliable D call. The CDR3 is made up of 15 amino acids. The V gene's germline CDR1 is SEHNR and CDR2 FQNEAQ (reference sequence). The germline V and J ends were trimmed by 1 base and 1 base, with 10 bases remaining between them. The CDR3 DNA reads as TGTGCCAGCAGCTTAGTAGTCCCTGGGAACACTGAAGCTTTCTTT. As protein: CASSLVVPGNTEAFF.

On this clone itself: In the same sample, other DNA sequences code for this CDR3. The chain carries TRBV28 and TRBJ2-5; D may be TRBD1 or TRBD2 (5 bases each). There are 14 residues in the CDR3. Trimming took 5 bases from V and 1 from J, leaving 11 bases between them. CDR1 is MDHEN, CDR2 SYDVKM, per germline. The CDR3 sequence: CASSLTGGQETQYF. CDR3 nucleotides: TGTGCCAGCAGTCTGACTGGGGGCCAAGAGACCCAGTACTTC.

In this sample, this clone turned up once. V usage is TRBV6-1 and J usage is TRBJ2-1, with D unclear. The CDR3 spans 17 residues. The ends were cut back, 1 base at V and 0 bases at J, with 13 bases in the middle. Germline V CDR1 and CDR2: MNHNS, SASEGT. CDR3 amino acids: CASSEESRTFSYNEQFF. The CDR3 DNA reads as TGTGCCAGCAGTGAAGAAAGTCGCACATTCTCCTACAATGAGCAGTTCTTC.

This chain links TRBV6-5 with TRBJ2-1; D gene uncertain. The germline V and J ends were trimmed by 0 bases and 7 bases, with 7 bases remaining between them. The CDR3 runs to 13 residues. Germline V gene lookup returns CDR1 MNHEY and CDR2 SVGAGI. CDR3 nucleotides: TGTGCCAGCAGTTACTCGAACGGGAATGAGCAGTTCTTC. Translating it yields CASSYSNGNEQFF.

The rearrangement uses TRBV7-3 and TRBJ2-3; 9 nucleotides align to TRBD1. The CDR3 length is 15 residues. The germline CDR1 and CDR2 sequences are SGHTA and FQGTGA. Losses at the gene ends were 5 bases for V and 3 bases for J; bases not matched to a gene: 6. The CDR3 is CASSPPGQGTDTQYF. In DNA, the CDR3 is TGTGCCAGCAGCCCGCCGGGACAGGGTACAGATACGCAGTATTTT.

The chain employs TRBV3-1 (or the pseudogene TRBV3-2) and TRBJ2-7; D remains ambiguous. Trimming pared 0 bases from V and 10 bases from J, leaving 10 bases between. In germline, CDR1 is LGHDT, CDR2 YNNKEL (reference sequence). This CDR3 is 12 amino acids long. The CDR3 is CASSQEQGPQYF. In nucleotides, the CDR3 is TGTGCCAGCAGCCAAGAACAAGGACCCCAGTACTTC.

This chain links TRBV5-4 with TRBJ2-7, with 8 bases lining up with TRBD2. CDR3 length equals 15 residues. V dropped 3 bases and J dropped 4; count of bases not matched to a gene: 9. Germline V gives CDR1 SGHNT, CDR2 YYREEE (reference sequence). Written as DNA, the CDR3 is TGTGCCAGCAGCTCGCTTCGGACTAGCCTGTACGAGCAGTACTTC. Translating gives CASSSLRTSLYEQYF.

This chain uses TRBV4-3 with TRBJ2-1, with D perhaps TRBD1 (6 bases). The V and J ends lost 0 bases and 3 bases respectively, with 9 bases between them. Germline values: CDR1 LGHNA, CDR2 YSLEER. This CDR3 is 15 amino acids long. CDR3 nucleotide sequence: TGCGCCAGCAGCCAAGATCCGGACAGCTACAATGAGCAGTTCTTC. Translation: CASSQDPDSYNEQFF.

This chain links TRBV27 with TRBJ2-7; D ambiguous. The germline V gene encodes CDR1 MNHEY and CDR2 SMNVEV (reference sequence). V lost 5 bases to trimming and J lost 10 bases, with 6 bases between them. The CDR3 length is 9 residues. CDR3 in DNA: TGTGCCAGCAGTCCCCGCCAGTACTTC. This translates into CASSPRQYF.

This rearrangement joins TRBV28 to TRBJ1-1; D is perhaps TRBD1 (6 bases). The CDR3 has 14 amino acids. Trimming left V 3 bases short and J 2 bases short, with 10 bases between. Germline values: CDR1 MDHEN, CDR2 SYDVKM. The CDR3 DNA follows: TGTGCCAGCAGTTTCCCAGGGGATAACACTGAAGCTTTCTTT. It specifies CASSFPGDNTEAFF.

This clone was detected only once. The chain joins TRBV5-6 to TRBJ2-7, with TRBD2 matching 8 bases. V lost 3 bases to trimming and J lost 7 bases; unmatched junction nucleotides: 12. The CDR3 is 15 residues long. Germline CDR1 SGHDT, CDR2 YYEEEE. Here the CDR3 reads CASSSVIAGNREQYF. CDR3 coding DNA: TGTGCCAGCAGCTCGGTGATAGCGGGGAACCGGGAGCAGTACTTC.

V is TRBV27 and J is TRBJ2-2; 9 positions match TRBD1. The CDR3 consists of 14 residues. With V trimmed by 6 bases and J by 8 bases, 7 bases remained unmatched. Germline V lookup: CDR1 MNHEY, CDR2 SMNVEV (reference sequence). The DNA of the CDR3 is TGTGCCAGCAGGGACAGGGGATCTGTGGGGGAGCTGTTTTTT. Protein sequence: CASRDRGSVGELFF.

V is TRBV28 and J is TRBJ2-7; 13 nucleotides match TRBD2. The CDR3 has 17 amino acids. V dropped 1 base and J dropped 4; count of bases not matched to a gene: 7. Germline CDR1 and CDR2: MDHEN and SYDVKM. The CDR3 protein is CASSLLLAGGILYEQYF. In DNA, the CDR3 is TGTGCCAGCAGTTTATTACTAGCGGGAGGGATTCTGTACGAGCAGTACTTC.

The CDR3 sequence is CASSEGGSNSVTYEQYF. In DNA form, the CDR3 reads TGTGCCAGCAGTGAAGGCGGCTCAAATTCGGTAACCTACGAGCAGTACTTC. The chain links TRBV6-1 to TRBJ2-7; no definite D call. Germline CDR1 MNHNS, CDR2 SASEGT. The CDR3 length is 17 residues. V was pared by 1 base and J by 2 bases, with 18 bases between.

The J gene is TRBJ2-7, the V gene TRBV6-5; D is ambiguous. V was pared by 5 bases and J by 4 bases, with 18 bases between. This CDR3 is built from 15 residues. Germline V gene data show CDR1 as MNHEY and CDR2 as SVGAGI. CDR3 sequence reads: CASSPHRSGAYEQYF. CDR3 in DNA: TGTGCCAGCAGTCCTCATCGGAGTGGAGCTTACGAGCAGTACTTC.

This chain joins TRBV4-2 and TRBJ2-1, with 8 nucleotides matching TRBD2. Germline V gives CDR1 LGHNA, CDR2 YNFKEQ. V gave up 0 bases and J gave up 3 bases; unmatched junction bases: 10. The CDR3 spans 18 residues. The CDR3 loop reads CASSQDPPGGPYYNEQFF. The CDR3 DNA reads TGTGCCAGCAGCCAAGATCCCCCGGGGGGGCCCTACTACAATGAGCAGTTCTTC.

The V and J genes are TRBV7-2 and TRBJ2-3, with D possibly matching TRBD1 (5 bases). The germline CDR1 and CDR2 sequences are SGHTA and FQGNSA. The CDR3 runs to 11 residues. Trimming left V 10 bases short and J 8 bases short, with 13 bases between. The DNA for the CDR3 is TGTGCCACCATAAGGGGTGCTACGCAGTATTTT. It codes for CATIRGATQYF.